This T cell receptor (beta chain) emerged from a study of shared clonotypes between healthy human individuals. For the study at large: Plates per donor: three CD4 naive, three CD4 memory, two CD8 naive, one CD8 memory.

This CDR3 is built from 13 residues. V lost 3 bases, J lost 4 bases, and 10 bases lay in between. Germline assignment: CDR1 SGHRS and CDR2 YFSETQ. Only in-frame clones appear in the TCRdb table, and some are missing; sequencing was by immunoSEQ multiplex PCR. Seen here are around 2.3 million clones, roughly 95% observed once, and the top ten hold roughly 0.13%. This sequence joins TRBV5-1 and TRBJ2-5, with D possibly matching TRBD1 (6 bases). The TCR sequence derives from a young man in good health. Sequenced input: naive CD4+ T cells sorted from blood. Subset described: CD45RA+ positively selected. The CDR3 sequence: CASSSSDRETQYF. Here the CDR3 DNA reads TGCGCCAGCAGCTCCTCGGACAGAGAGACCCAGTACTTC.